This T cell receptor beta chain was obtained from a study of T cells after yellow fever vaccination. Study context: Preparation used SMART-Seq v4 Ultra Low Input for the low-cell-number fractions. The study, taken as a whole, reports: The CD4 compartment and the CD8 compartment contained a small share of clonotypes in common. Peaking on day 5 versus 15, the secondary response was faster but weaker.

TCR cDNA was made by 5'RACE template switching, adding a universal primer site and UMIs. One entry per CDR3 protein, called by TCRdb with MiXCR from the 5' RACE reads. The sample lists about 240,000 distinct CDR3 sequences, 6.9% occurring once. A remark on this clonotype: Antigen specificity is unknown.

The CDR3 runs 15 residues. The ends were cut back, 3 bases at V and 5 bases at J, with 17 bases in the middle. Germline loops: CDR1 LGHDT, CDR2 YNNKEL (reference sequence). This specimen consisted of CD4+ T cells sorted from PBMCs, obtained 15 days after the yellow fever booster vaccination. This rearrangement joins TRBV3-1 to TRBJ2-7, with D tentatively TRBD2 (6 bases). The source is a young man who received the YFV17D yellow fever vaccine. In DNA form, the CDR3 reads TGTGCCAGCAGCCAGCAACTAGCTTACTCTAACGAGCAGTACTTC. Protein sequence: CASSQQLAYSNEQYF.